This T cell receptor (beta chain) derives from a study of blood T cell repertoires in COVID-19. The protocol was immunoSEQ multiplex PCR, while the TCRdb copy is restricted to in-frame clones and leaves out a portion. The table records about 310,000 clones, around 89% of them present only once. The CDR3 is 15 amino acids. Trimming removed 1 base at V and 3 bases at J, with 9 bases between. Germline V CDR1 and CDR2: SNHLY, FYNNEI. The V gene is TRBV2, the J gene TRBJ2-2, with D maybe TRBD1 (5 bases). The specimen was PBMCs or T cells enriched from blood (not recorded which). The sequence was collected from a middle-aged woman who had recovered from COVID-19. CDR3 in amino acids: CASSEDGADTGELFF. The DNA of the CDR3 is TGTGCCAGCAGTGAAGATGGGGCGGACACCGGGGAGCTGTTTTTT.